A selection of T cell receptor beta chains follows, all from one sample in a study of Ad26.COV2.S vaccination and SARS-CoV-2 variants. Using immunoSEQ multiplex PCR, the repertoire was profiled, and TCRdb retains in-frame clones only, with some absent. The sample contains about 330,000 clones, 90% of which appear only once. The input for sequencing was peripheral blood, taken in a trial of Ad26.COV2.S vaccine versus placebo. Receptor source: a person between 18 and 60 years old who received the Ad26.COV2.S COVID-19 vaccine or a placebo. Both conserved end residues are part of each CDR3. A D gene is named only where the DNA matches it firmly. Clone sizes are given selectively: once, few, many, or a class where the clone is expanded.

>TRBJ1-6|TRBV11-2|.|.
CASSLTPLNSPLHF
TGTGCCAGCAGCTTAACCCCCCTTAATTCACCCCTCCACTTT
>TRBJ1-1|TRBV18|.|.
CASSPNHNTEAFF
TGTGCCAGCTCACCCAATCACAACACTGAAGCTTTCTTT
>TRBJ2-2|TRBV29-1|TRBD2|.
CSVTAGDGTGELFF
TGCAGCGTCACAGCGGGAGATGGAACCGGGGAGCTGTTTTTT
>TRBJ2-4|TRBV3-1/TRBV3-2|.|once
CASSQGEVILAKNIQYF
TGTGCCAGCAGCCAAGGGGAGGTGATACTAGCCAAAAACATTCAGTACTTC
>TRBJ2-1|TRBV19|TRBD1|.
CASSISFKSGQGLYNEQFF
TGTGCCAGTAGTATCAGTTTCAAATCAGGACAGGGCCTCTACAATGAGCAGTTCTTC
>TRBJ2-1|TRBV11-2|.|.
CASSSRLVGNEQFF
TGTGCCAGCAGCTCCAGACTAGTGGGCAATGAGCAGTTCTTC
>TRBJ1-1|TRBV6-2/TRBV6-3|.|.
CASSWGGSEAFF
TGTGCCAGCAGTTGGGGTGGGTCAGAAGCTTTCTTT
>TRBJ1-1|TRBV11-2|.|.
CASLRSQGGESNTEAFF
TGTGCCAGTCTACGTTCACAGGGTGGTGAGTCGAACACTGAAGCTTTCTTT
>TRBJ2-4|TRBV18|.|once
CASSPLATRQDIQYF
TGTGCCAGCTCACCACTCGCTACGAGGCAGGACATTCAGTACTTC
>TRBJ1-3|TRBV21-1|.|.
CASSPGYGNTIYF
TGTGCCAGCAGCCCGGGGTATGGAAACACCATATATTTT
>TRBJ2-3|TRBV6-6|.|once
CASSFFIGSTDTQYF
TGTGCCAGCAGTTTTTTTATAGGGAGCACAGATACGCAGTATTTT
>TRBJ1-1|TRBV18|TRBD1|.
CASSANRGTEAFF
TGTGCCAGCTCCGCAAACAGGGGTACTGAAGCTTTCTTT
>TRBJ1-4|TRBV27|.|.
CASTSEKLFF
TGTGCCAGCACATCTGAAAAACTGTTTTTT
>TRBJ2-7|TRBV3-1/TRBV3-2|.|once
CASSQDKSGSRADEQYF
TGTGCCAGCAGCCAAGATAAGAGCGGAAGTAGGGCCGACGAGCAGTACTTC
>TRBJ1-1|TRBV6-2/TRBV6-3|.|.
CASSWGYTEAFF
TGTGCCAGCAGTTGGGGATACACTGAAGCTTTCTTT
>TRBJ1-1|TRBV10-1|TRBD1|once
CASSRDRLFPEAFF
TGCGCCAGCTCCCGGGACAGACTTTTCCCTGAAGCTTTCTTT
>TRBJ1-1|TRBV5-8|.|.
CASSSGRIENTEAFF
TGTGCCAGCAGCTCTGGGCGGATCGAGAACACTGAAGCTTTCTTT
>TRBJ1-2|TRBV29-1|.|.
CSVDQAARSNYGYTF
TGCAGCGTTGATCAAGCGGCCAGATCTAACTATGGCTACACCTTC
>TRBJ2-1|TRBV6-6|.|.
CASSSGTGEQFF
TGTGCCAGCAGTTCGGGGACCGGGGAGCAGTTCTTC
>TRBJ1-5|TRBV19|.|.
CASSSKSTGNQPQHF
TGTGCCAGTAGTTCTAAAAGCACGGGCAATCAGCCCCAGCATTTT
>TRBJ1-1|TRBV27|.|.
CASSIGEWTEAFF
TGTGCCAGCAGTATCGGGGAATGGACTGAAGCTTTCTTT
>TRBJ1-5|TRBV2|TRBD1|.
CASRRAPQGASGNQPQHF
TGTGCCAGCAGGCGGGCGCCTCAGGGGGCATCGGGCAATCAGCCCCAGCATTTT
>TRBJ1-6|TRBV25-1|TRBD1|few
CAIQGAMNSPLHF
TGTGCCATACAGGGGGCAATGAATTCACCCCTCCACTTT
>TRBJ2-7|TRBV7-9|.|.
CASSLGGVFYEQYF
TGTGCCAGCAGCTTAGGCGGCGTATTCTACGAGCAGTACTTC
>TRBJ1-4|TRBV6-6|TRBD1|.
CASSGTGGAREKLFF
TGTGCCAGCAGTGGGACAGGGGGCGCGAGAGAAAAACTGTTTTTT
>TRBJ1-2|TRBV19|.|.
CASSIVPERDGYTF
TGTGCCAGTAGTATTGTCCCAGAGAGGGATGGCTACACCTTC
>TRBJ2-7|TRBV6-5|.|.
CASSYSAGTVGQQQYF
TGTGCCAGCAGTTACTCAGCCGGGACCGTAGGCCAGCAGCAGTACTTC
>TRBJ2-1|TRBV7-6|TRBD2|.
CASSPAGGSLNEQFF
TGTGCCAGCAGCCCAGCCGGCGGGAGTCTGAATGAGCAGTTCTTC
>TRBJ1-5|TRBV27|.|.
CASRGDRIEGQPQHF
TGTGCCAGCAGGGGGGACCGAATCGAAGGTCAGCCCCAGCATTTT
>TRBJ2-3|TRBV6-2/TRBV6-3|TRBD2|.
CASSYALTSGPKDTQYF
TGTGCCAGCAGTTACGCCTTGACTAGCGGGCCCAAGGATACGCAGTATTTT
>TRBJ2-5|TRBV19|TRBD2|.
CASSFSPGLAGETQYF
TGTGCCAGTAGTTTCTCCCCGGGACTAGCGGGAGAGACCCAGTACTTC
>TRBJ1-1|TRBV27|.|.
CASSLVGLPGLNLNTEAFF
TGTGCCAGCAGTTTAGTGGGTCTACCGGGCCTTAATCTGAACACTGAAGCTTTCTTT